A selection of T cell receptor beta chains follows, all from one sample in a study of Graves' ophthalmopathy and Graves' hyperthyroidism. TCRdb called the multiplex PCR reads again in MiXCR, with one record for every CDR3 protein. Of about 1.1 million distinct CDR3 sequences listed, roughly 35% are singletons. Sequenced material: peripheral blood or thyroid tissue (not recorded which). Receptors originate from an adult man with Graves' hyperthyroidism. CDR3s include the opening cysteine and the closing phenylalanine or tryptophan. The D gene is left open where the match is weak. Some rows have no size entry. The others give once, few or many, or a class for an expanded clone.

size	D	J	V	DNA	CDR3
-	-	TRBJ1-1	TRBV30	TGTGCCTGGAGTCATGGCGGTGAAGCTTTCTTT	CAWSHGGEAFF
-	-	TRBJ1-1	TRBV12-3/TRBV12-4	TGTGCCAGCAGTTTAGTGTTCAGAGTCATCACTGAAGCTTTCTTT	CASSLVFRVITEAFF
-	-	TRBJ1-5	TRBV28	TGTGCCAGCAGTTTAGGGACTGAGGATCAGCCCCAGCATTTT	CASSLGTEDQPQHF
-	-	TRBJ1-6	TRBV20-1	TGCAGTGCTAGAAGACTAGCGGGGTCGAACCTCCACTTT	CSARRLAGSNLHF
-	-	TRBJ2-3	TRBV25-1	TGTGCCAGCAGCTTAGCGCGAAGGGGCACAGATACGCAGTATTTT	CASSLARRGTDTQYF
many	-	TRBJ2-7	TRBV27	TGTGCCAGCAGTTTTAATCCGGGACTGTTAGGCTACGAGCAGTACTTC	CASSFNPGLLGYEQYF
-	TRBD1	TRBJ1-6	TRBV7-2	TGTGCCAGCAGCTTAGTAACAGGGGCCAATTCACCCCCCCACTTT	CASSLVTGANSPPHF
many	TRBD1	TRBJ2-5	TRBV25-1	TGTGCCAGCAGTCACCCGCCCGGGACAGGGGGCACCGAGACCCAGTACTTC	CASSHPPGTGGTETQYF
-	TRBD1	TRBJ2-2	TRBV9	TGTGCCAGCAGCGCAGGACAGGGGGTACGCGGGGAGCTGTTTTTT	CASSAGQGVRGELFF
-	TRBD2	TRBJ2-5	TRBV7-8	TGTGCCAGCCACGACGGGACTAGGAGGTTCCAAGAGACCCAGTACTTC	CASHDGTRRFQETQYF
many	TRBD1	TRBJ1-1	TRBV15	TGTGCCACCAGCAGGGAACAGGGGGCGAACACTGAAGCTTTCTTT	CATSREQGANTEAFF
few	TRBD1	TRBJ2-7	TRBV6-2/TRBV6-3	TGTGCCAGCAGTATCCCGGGACAGGGGGGCGAGCAGTACTTC	CASSIPGQGGEQYF
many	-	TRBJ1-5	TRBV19	TGTGCCAGTAGTTTGCTGGCAGGGCTCTCCAATCAGCCCCAGCATTTT	CASSLLAGLSNQPQHF
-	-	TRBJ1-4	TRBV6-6	TGTGCCAGCAGAGAACCCCTAGGGGAAAAACTGTTTTTT	CASREPLGEKLFF
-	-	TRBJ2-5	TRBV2	TGTGCCAGCGTTCAGACCCCCCTCCTGTCGCAGCAAGAGACCCAGTACTTC	CASVQTPLLSQQETQYF
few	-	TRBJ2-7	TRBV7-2	TGTGCCAGCAGCCTCGATCGCGGAGACATCTACGAGCAGTACTTC	CASSLDRGDIYEQYF
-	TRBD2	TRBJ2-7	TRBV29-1	TGCAGCATGCGACCAGCGGGATCCTACGAGCAGTACTTC	CSMRPAGSYEQYF
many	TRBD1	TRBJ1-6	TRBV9	TGTGCCAGCAGCCCACGACAGGGGGATAATTCACCCCTCCACTTT	CASSPRQGDNSPLHF
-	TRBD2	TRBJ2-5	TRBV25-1	TGTGCCAGCAGTGAAAGGGCTAGCGGGGAAAGGGAGACCCAGTACTTC	CASSERASGERETQYF
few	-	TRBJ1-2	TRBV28	TGTGCCGGAAGGGGGGACGGTGCCAGGGGCTACACCTTC	CAGRGDGARGYTF
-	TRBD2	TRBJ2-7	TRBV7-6	TGTGCCAGCAGCTTTCCCTCCAGACTAGCGAGCTACGAGCAGTACTTC	CASSFPSRLASYEQYF
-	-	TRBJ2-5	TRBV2	TGTGCCAGCAGTGTCGCGGGGGCCTACACCGGGGAGACCCAGTACTTC	CASSVAGAYTGETQYF
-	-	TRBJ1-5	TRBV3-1	TGTGCCAGCAGCCCAGTCCCGGGGGGCAATCAGCCCCAGCATTTT	CASSPVPGGNQPQHF
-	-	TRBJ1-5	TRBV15	TGTGCCACCAGCAGAGGGGCGGGCAATCAGCCCCAGCATTTT	CATSRGAGNQPQHF
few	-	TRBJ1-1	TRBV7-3	TGTGCCAGCAGCTTGCAGCCGAACACTGAAGCTTTCTTT	CASSLQPNTEAFF
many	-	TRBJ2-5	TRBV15	TGTGCCACCAGCAGAGGGCTAGCGAACCAAGAGACCCAGTACTTC	CATSRGLANQETQYF
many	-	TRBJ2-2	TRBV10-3	TGTGCCATCATCGGACGAGGACCCCGAACCGGGGAGCTGTTTTTT	CAIIGRGPRTGELFF
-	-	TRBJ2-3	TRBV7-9	TGTGCCAGCAGGCCCCAAGACGCCGCAGATACGCAGTATTTT	CASRPQDAADTQYF
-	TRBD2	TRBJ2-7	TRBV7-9	TGTGCCAGCAGCTTTTCCGGACTAGCGGGAGCCTACGAGCAGTACTTC	CASSFSGLAGAYEQYF
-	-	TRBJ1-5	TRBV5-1	TGCGCCAGCAGCTTGGCTAAGGGGGGAGCAAATCAGCCCCAGCATTTT	CASSLAKGGANQPQHF
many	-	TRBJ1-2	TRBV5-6	TGTGCCAGCAGCTTGGGTAACAGCTACACCTTC	CASSLGNSYTF
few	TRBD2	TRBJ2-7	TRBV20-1	TGCAGTGCTACAAAAGCGGGGGCCGGAGCCGCCTACGAGCAGTACTTC	CSATKAGAGAAYEQYF
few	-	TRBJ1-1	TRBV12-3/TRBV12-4	TGTGCCAGCAGTTCCGCGGGGGGCCGGAGCCTTGAAGCTTTCTTT	CASSSAGGRSLEAFF
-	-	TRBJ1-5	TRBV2	TGTGCCAGCAGTGAGACCCCGGAACAGCCCCAGCATTTT	CASSETPEQPQHF
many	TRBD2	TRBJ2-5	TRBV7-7	TGTGCCAGCAGCCCACGCCTAGCGGGAATGTCCATAGAGACCCAGTACTTC	CASSPRLAGMSIETQYF
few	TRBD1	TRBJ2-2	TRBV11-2	TGTGCCAGCAGCGTTCGGACAGGGTTCACCAACCAGCTGTTTTTT	CASSVRTGFTNQLFF
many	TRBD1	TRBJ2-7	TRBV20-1	TGCAGTGCTAGAGGGAGGAGTAGGACAGGACCCTACGAGCAGTACTTC	CSARGRSRTGPYEQYF
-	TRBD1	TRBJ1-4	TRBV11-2	TGTGCCAGCAGCGCCACGGGACAGGTGAATGAAAAACTGTTTTTT	CASSATGQVNEKLFF
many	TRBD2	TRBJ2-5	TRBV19	TGTGCCAGTAGCACGACTAGCGGGGACCAAGAGACCCAGTACTTC	CASSTTSGDQETQYF
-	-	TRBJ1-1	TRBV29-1	TGCAGCGTTGAAACAGGGTCAAACACTGAAGCTTTCTTT	CSVETGSNTEAFF
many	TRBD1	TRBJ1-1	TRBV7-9	TGTGCCAGCAGGCCGGGACAGGGGAACACTGAAGCTTTCTTT	CASRPGQGNTEAFF
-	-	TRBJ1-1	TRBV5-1	TGCGCCAGCAGCCGTGAGGGGGTCAACACTGAAGCTTTCTTT	CASSREGVNTEAFF
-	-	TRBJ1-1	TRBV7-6	TGTGCCAGCAGCCTAGCCGGTTCGATGAACACTGAAGCTTTCTTT	CASSLAGSMNTEAFF